This entry lists 28 T cell receptor beta chains sequenced from one sample in a study of neoadjuvant anti-PD-1 for oral cavity cancer. The table came from immunoSEQ multiplex PCR; TCRdb's copy has only in-frame clones and leaves some out. Of about 12,000 clones in the sample, roughly 60% were seen once. The sample in question was tumor tissue, obtained before nivolumab (anti-PD-1) treatment. The receptor source for this set is a person between 35 and 79 years old with oral cavity squamous cell carcinoma. The donor label of this sample is uncertain.

The rearrangement uses TRBV2 and TRBJ2-7; 9 bases are a match to TRBD1. J was trimmed by 5 bases and V by 6 bases; bases with no gene match: 11. This CDR3 is built from 15 residues. The germline V gene has CDR1 SNHLY and CDR2 FYNNEI. CDR3 in DNA: TGTGCCAGCAGGCAATCCGGGACAGGGAAAAACGAGCAGTACTTC. Translating gives CASRQSGTGKNEQYF.

The chain carries TRBV6-1 and TRBJ2-3; D not certain. The CDR3 runs to 15 residues. Trimming removed 2 bases from V and 3 bases from J, with 12 bases in between. The germline V gene encodes CDR1 MNHNS and CDR2 SASEGT. The CDR3 reads CASSEYNKGTDTQYF. The CDR3 region has the DNA TGTGCCAGCAGTGAATATAATAAAGGGACAGATACGCAGTATTTT.

The V and J genes are TRBV5-6 and TRBJ2-7, with D possibly TRBD2 on 7 matching bases. CDR1 and CDR2 (germline): SGHDT, YYEEEE. The length of the CDR3 is 16 residues. Trimming shortened V by 2 bases and J by 3 bases, and 18 bases separated the two germline ends. In DNA, the CDR3 is TGTGCCAGCAGCTTTCGCCCGGGGGGCCCCAACTACGAGCAGTACTTC. It codes for CASSFRPGGPNYEQYF.

The chain recombines TRBV2 with TRBJ1-3; unclear D gene. Germline V gives CDR1 SNHLY, CDR2 FYNNEI. This CDR3 has 14 amino acids. V was shortened by 5 bases and J by 0 bases, with 8 bases between the two germline ends. The CDR3 loop reads CASSKTYSGNTIYF. Written as DNA, the CDR3 is TGTGCCAGCAGTAAGACATACTCTGGAAACACCATATATTTT. Supplemented by reference TRBV2 and TRBJ1-3, the full variable domain reads EPEVTQTPSHQVTQMGQEVILRCVPISNHLYFYWYRQILGQKVEFLVSFYNNEISEKSEIFDDQFSVERPDGSNFTLKIRSTKLEDSAMYFCASSKTYSGNTIYFGEGSWLTVV.

The sample holds a few counts of this clone. The V and J genes are TRBV6-1 and TRBJ2-7, with 9 bases matching TRBD1. There are 15 residues in the CDR3. Germline loops: CDR1 MNHNS, CDR2 SASEGT. V gave up 2 bases and J gave up 3 bases; unmatched junction bases: 5. In DNA, the CDR3 is TGTGCCAGCAGTGAAATGGACAGGGGATTCTACGAGCAGTACTTC. Protein product: CASSEMDRGFYEQYF.

The chain carries TRBV21-1 and TRBJ2-1. TRBV21-1 has pseudogene status. The CDR3 sequence is 12 residues long. CDR3 bases: TGTGATGTCCTCGACTCCTACAATGAGCAGTTCTTC. This sequence encodes CDVLDSYNEQFF.

The CDR3 here is CASSRQGFSGNTIYF. DNA of the CDR3: TGTGCCAGCAGCCGACAGGGGTTCTCTGGAAACACCATATATTTT. The chain has TRBV7-9 and TRBJ1-3, with TRBD1 matching over 8 bases. V was clipped by 5 bases and J by 0 bases; unmatched bases: 3. The CDR3 sequence is 15 residues long. Germline V gene sequence: CDR1 SEHNR, CDR2 FQNEAQ (reference sequence).

This clone was counted only a few times. The chain couples TRBV11-2 to TRBJ1-1; D gene unclear. CDR3 length: 14 amino acids. The V and J ends lost 6 bases and 1 base respectively, with 12 bases between them. In germline, CDR1 is SGHAT, CDR2 FQNNGV. The CDR3: CASSFPRQNTEAFF. DNA for the CDR3: TGTGCCAGCAGTTTCCCCCGGCAGAACACTGAAGCTTTCTTT.

V usage is TRBV30 and J usage is TRBJ1-6, with a possible D match to TRBD1 (5 bases). The germline V and J ends were trimmed by 1 base and 0 bases, with 13 bases remaining between them. CDR1 is GTSNPN, CDR2 SVGIG, per germline (reference sequence). The CDR3 totals 17 residues. In DNA, the CDR3 is TGTGCCTGGAGTGCGGACCGCGGGACCTCCTATAATTCACCCCTCCACTTT. Residues: CAWSADRGTSYNSPLHF.

V and J are TRBV4-1 and TRBJ1-2; D perhaps matches TRBD1 (6 bases). V lost 4 bases, J lost 4 bases, and 25 bases lay in between. Germline lookup yields CDR1 MGHRA and CDR2 YSYEKL. The CDR3 is 18 amino acids. Here the CDR3 reads CASSPPNGGADGSYGYTF. The CDR3 DNA sequence: TGCGCCAGCAGCCCACCAAACGGGGGCGCTGATGGGAGCTATGGCTACACCTTC.

The chain uses TRBV19 and TRBJ2-2; tentatively, D is TRBD1 or TRBD2 (6 bases each). CDR1 is LNHDA and CDR2 is SQIVND in the germline V gene (reference sequence). There are 16 residues in the CDR3. The V and J ends lost 8 bases and 0 bases respectively, with 16 bases between them. The CDR3 DNA sequence: TGTGCCAGTTCGGGCAGGGGACTCTCGAACACCGGGGAGCTGTTTTTT. The encoded protein is CASSGRGLSNTGELFF.

The chain uses TRBV30 and TRBJ1-6; a possible D gene is TRBD1 (5 bases). This CDR3 comprises 13 residues. Germline lookup yields CDR1 GTSNPN and CDR2 SVGIG (reference sequence). Trimming removed 5 bases at V and 7 bases at J, with 12 bases between. The CDR3 coding sequence is TGTGCCTGGGCAGGGCGGGGAAATTCACCCCTCCACTTT. Amino acids: CAWAGRGNSPLHF.

This clone was found once. The V and J genes are TRBV5-5 and TRBJ1-6; no clear D. The germline V and J ends were trimmed by 4 bases and 10 bases, with 15 bases remaining between them. CDR1 and CDR2 from the germline V gene are SGHKS and YYEKEE (reference sequence). This CDR3 is 14 amino acids long. The CDR3 DNA reads as TGTGCCAGCAGCCCACAATATCCGGGCTCACCCCTCCACTTT. Its translation: CASSPQYPGSPLHF.

This chain connects TRBV14 to TRBJ2-1; 14 bases align to TRBD2. Germline V gene sequence: CDR1 SGHDN, CDR2 FVKESK. V was pared by 1 base and J by 9 bases, with 11 bases of the junction left unmatched. The CDR3 has 18 amino acids. CDR3 DNA: TGTGCCAGCAGCCAAGGGGTTGGCGGGACTAGCGGGAGCACTGAGCAGTTCTTC. Translation: CASSQGVGGTSGSTEQFF.

V and J are TRBV10-2 and TRBJ2-7; D uncertain. Trimming took 3 bases from V and 5 from J, leaving 5 bases between them. Germline CDR1 is WSHSY and CDR2 is SAAADI. This CDR3 spans 11 amino acids. The DNA for the CDR3 is TGCGCCAGCAGTGAAAGGGACGAGCAGTACTTC. This sequence encodes CASSERDEQYF.

This chain connects TRBV19 to TRBJ2-1; tentatively, D is TRBD1 (6 bases). Germline-derived CDR1 and CDR2 are LNHDA and SQIVND (reference sequence). V was clipped by 5 bases and J by 0 bases, with 11 bases between them. This CDR3 has 15 residues. The DNA for the CDR3 is TGTGCCAGTAGTCCCCGGACAGACTCCTACAATGAGCAGTTCTTC. This translates into CASSPRTDSYNEQFF.

This chain connects TRBV15 to TRBJ2-4; TRBD1 matches at 7 bases. V lost 2 bases to trimming and J lost 2 bases; unmatched junction nucleotides: 3. CDR1 is LNHNV, CDR2 YYDKDF, per germline (reference sequence). This CDR3 contains 15 residues. The CDR3 here is CATSRQGESKNIQYF. CDR3 DNA: TGTGCCACCAGCAGACAGGGGGAATCCAAAAACATTCAGTACTTC.

The sample holds a few counts of this clone. V and J are TRBV6-4 and TRBJ2-3, with D perhaps TRBD2 (5 bases). The germline V and J ends were trimmed by 2 bases and 5 bases, with 17 bases remaining between them. Germline CDR1 and CDR2: MRHNA and SNTAGT. The CDR3 has 16 amino acids. The CDR3 nucleotides read TGTGCCAGCAGTGACCTAGAGCGGCTACGGGAAGATACGCAGTATTTT. Its translation is CASSDLERLREDTQYF.

The genes are TRBV30 and TRBJ2-3; no clear D. This CDR3 has 16 amino acids. Germline loops: CDR1 GTSNPN, CDR2 SVGIG (reference sequence). The V end was cut by 0 bases, the J end by 1 base, with 14 bases between. CDR3 protein: CAWSVNLWRRTDTQYF. The CDR3 nucleotides are TGTGCCTGGAGTGTAAACTTGTGGAGACGCACAGATACGCAGTATTTT.

This chain links TRBV4-2 with TRBJ2-7, with D possibly being TRBD2 (6 bases). Trimming left V 3 bases short and J 5 bases short, with 20 bases between. The germline V gene encodes CDR1 LGHNA and CDR2 YNFKEQ. The CDR3 consists of 16 residues. CDR3 in amino acids: CASSQARGLGGNEQYF. The CDR3 nucleotides are TGTGCCAGCAGCCAGGCTCGGGGGTTGGGAGGAAACGAGCAGTACTTC.

This clone counts as large (0.1 to 1%). The chain links TRBV28 to TRBJ1-6; D is uncertain. The V end was cut by 7 bases, the J end by 10 bases, with 11 bases between. The CDR3 sequence is 12 residues long. Germline CDR1 is MDHEN and CDR2 is SYDVKM. The DNA of the CDR3 is TGTGCCAGCACGAATCGGCGGTCACCCCTCCACTTT. Protein sequence: CASTNRRSPLHF.

The chain joins TRBV7-8 to TRBJ2-3; 9 bases are shared with TRBD1. With V trimmed by 6 bases and J by 3 bases, 1 base remained unmatched. Germline values: CDR1 SGHVS, CDR2 FQNEAQ. CDR3 length equals 13 residues. This chain's CDR3 is CASRGQGTDTQYF. CDR3 nucleotide sequence: TGTGCCAGCAGAGGACAGGGGACAGATACGCAGTATTTT.

The CDR3 here is CASSDSGSTYNEQFF. Written as DNA, the CDR3 is TGTGCCAGCAGCGACAGCGGGAGCACCTACAATGAGCAGTTCTTC. V usage is TRBV9 and J usage is TRBJ2-1, with TRBD2 matching over 8 bases. CDR3 size: 15 residues. Germline V gene data show CDR1 as SGDLS and CDR2 as YYNGEE. Trimming at V came to 3 bases and at J to 2 bases, leaving 4 bases not matched to a gene.

The chain combines TRBV25-1 with TRBJ1-2; 8 nucleotides match TRBD1. The germline gives CDR1 MGHDK, CDR2 SYGVNS. Losses at the gene ends were 6 bases for V and 6 bases for J; bases not matched to a gene: 6. This CDR3 comprises 13 residues. CDR3 bases: TGTGCCAGCAGAGGACAGGGAAGGGATGGCTACACCTTC. This encodes CASRGQGRDGYTF.

This clone has only a few counts. The rearrangement links TRBV5-1 to TRBJ2-1, with no clear D. The V gene's germline CDR1 is SGHRS and CDR2 YFSETQ. This CDR3 comprises 15 residues. V dropped 0 bases and J dropped 2 bases, with 9 bases sitting between them. The CDR3 DNA reads TGCGCCAGCAGCTTGGACCCCAGCCCCTACAATGAGCAGTTCTTC. This gives the protein CASSLDPSPYNEQFF.

The rearrangement uses TRBV6-1 and TRBJ1-1, with D possibly TRBD1 on 5 matching bases. The CDR3 loop spans 13 amino acids. Deletions cut 7 bases from V and 3 bases from J, with 12 bases between. Germline V gene data show CDR1 as MNHNS and CDR2 as SASEGT. CDR3 region: CASMAGRHTEAFF. As DNA, the CDR3 is TGTGCCAGCATGGCAGGGAGACACACTGAAGCTTTCTTT.

This clone is termed medium-sized. V is TRBV4-1 and J is TRBJ2-7; 8 nucleotides agree with TRBD1. Germline-derived CDR1 and CDR2 are MGHRA and YSYEKL. J gave up 3 bases and V 4 bases, and 5 bases lay outside the gene matches. The CDR3 has 14 residues. The CDR3, as DNA: TGCGCCAGCAGCCGACAGACAGGGGACTACGAGCAGTACTTC. Encoded protein: CASSRQTGDYEQYF.

The rearrangement uses TRBV7-9 and TRBJ2-3; D tentatively fits TRBD1 or TRBD2 (5 bases each). There are 15 residues in the CDR3. Between the trimmed V and J ends, which lost 5 bases and 0 bases, there was a span of 12 bases. Looked up from germline, CDR1 is SEHNR and CDR2 is FQNEAQ (reference sequence). CDR3 amino acids: CASSLGTASTDTQYF. DNA of the CDR3: TGTGCCAGCAGCCTCGGGACGGCCAGCACAGATACGCAGTATTTT. Complete variable domain (other parts from reference TRBV7-9 and TRBJ2-3): DTGVSQNPRHKITKRGQNVTFRCDPISEHNRLYWYRQTLGQGPEFLTYFQNEAQLEKSRLLSDRFSAERPKGSFSTLEIQRTEQGDSAMYLCASSLGTASTDTQYFGPGTRLTVL.